This T cell receptor beta chain was obtained from a study of PD-L1 blockade in urothelial cancer. Study as a whole: Patients commenced atezolizumab in about 2014, and it was given at 1,200 mg intravenously every 3 weeks. Blood was analyzed 3 weeks (second dose) and 6 weeks after treatment start.

The method was immunoSEQ multiplex PCR; TCRdb's version includes in-frame clones alone and lacks a portion of them. The sample has roughly 87,000 clones; roughly 87% are singletons. With regard to this clone: No antigen is known for it.

Study-wide results and caveats: Better progression-free and overall survival followed lower pretreatment blood clonality.

Patients presented with locally advanced or metastatic urothelial carcinoma. Germline V gene sequence: CDR1 MNHNY, CDR2 SVGAGI (reference sequence). CDR3 length equals 14 residues. V was cut by 0 bases and J by 8 bases, with 13 bases left in between. This TCR came from a woman aged 70-85 years with urothelial cancer. The chain couples TRBV6-6 to TRBJ1-1; D unclear. Sequenced material: PBMCs, taken around atezolizumab (anti-PD-L1) treatment. This chain's CDR3 is CASSYSEEMAEAFF. In DNA, the CDR3 is TGTGCCAGCAGTTACTCTGAGGAGATGGCCGAAGCTTTCTTT.